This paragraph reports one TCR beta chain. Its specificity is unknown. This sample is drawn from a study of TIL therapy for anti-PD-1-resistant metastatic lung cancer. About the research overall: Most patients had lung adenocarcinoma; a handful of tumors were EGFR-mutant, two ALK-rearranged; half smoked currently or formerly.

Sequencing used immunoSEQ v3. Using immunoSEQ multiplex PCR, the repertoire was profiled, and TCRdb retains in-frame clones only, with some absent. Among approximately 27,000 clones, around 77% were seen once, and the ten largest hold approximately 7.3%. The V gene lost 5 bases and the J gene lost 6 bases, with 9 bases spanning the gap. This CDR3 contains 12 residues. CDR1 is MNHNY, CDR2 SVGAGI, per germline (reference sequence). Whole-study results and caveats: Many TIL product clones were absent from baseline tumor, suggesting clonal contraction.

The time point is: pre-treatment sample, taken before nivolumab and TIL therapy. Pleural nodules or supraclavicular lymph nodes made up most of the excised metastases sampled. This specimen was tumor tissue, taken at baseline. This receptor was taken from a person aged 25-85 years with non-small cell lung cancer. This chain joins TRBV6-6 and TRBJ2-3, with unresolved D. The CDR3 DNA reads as TGTGCCAGCAGTACAACCGGGGATACGCAGTATTTT. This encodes CASSTTGDTQYF.